Given below is one T cell receptor (beta chain) in context. Per the authors' pipeline: It was from reference gene primer amplification that nucleated cell counts were estimated. TCRdb's copy holds only in-frame clones and misses some; the assay was immunoSEQ multiplex PCR. The V and J calls and clone size were taken over from that table, and D and trimming were inferred from the DNA. The sample shows under 95,000 clones, approximately 87% of them seen only once. This record comes from a study of blood T cell repertoires in COVID-19. Study-level information: COVID-19 samples collected from the United States, Italy and Spain covered acute and convalescent phases.

The receptor comes from a human donor with acute or convalescent COVID-19. The donor label of this sample is uncertain. Source material: peripheral blood.

CDR3 amino acids: CASSLIGGGNYGYTF. The DNA of the CDR3 is TGTGCCAGCAGTTTGATCGGGGGGGGTAACTATGGCTACACCTTC. V and J are TRBV28 and TRBJ1-2, with D perhaps TRBD1 (5 bases). The ends were cut back, 3 bases at V and 1 base at J, with 12 bases in the middle. CDR3 length: 15 amino acids. Germline CDR1 and CDR2: MDHEN and SYDVKM.